The rows below give T cell receptor beta chains drawn from one sample of a study of chemoradiotherapy in HPV16-positive cancers. TCRdb keeps only in-frame clones here, not all; method: immunoSEQ multiplex PCR. The sample includes about 7,200 clones, 77% of them seen just once. This specimen was taken from a patient who underwent chemoradiotherapy. Source of these receptors: a human donor with HPV-associated anogenital cancer. Both conserved end residues are part of each CDR3. Each record gives: D gene, J gene, V gene, clone size, CDR3 DNA, CDR3 protein. A D gene is named only where the DNA matches it firmly. For some rows the clone size is stated as once, few or many, or as a class when expanded; others skip it.

NA	TRBJ1-3	TRBV7-9	few	TGTGCCAGCAGCTTAAACCAGAGAGGAAACACCATATATTTT	CASSLNQRGNTIYF
NA	TRBJ1-1	TRBV7-9	NA	TGTGCCAGCAGCTCCCAGTACACTGAAGCTTTCTTT	CASSSQYTEAFF
NA	TRBJ1-4	TRBV7-8	NA	TGTGCCAGCAGCTTAGCGGGGGCCGGGGATGAAAAACTGTTTTTT	CASSLAGAGDEKLFF
NA	TRBJ2-2	TRBV6-5	NA	TGTGCCAGCAGCAGGAGGCAGGCCGGGGAGCTGTTTTTT	CASSRRQAGELFF
NA	TRBJ1-6	TRBV5-1	NA	TGCGCCAGCAGCTTGATTGGGGGGCTCAATTCACCCCTCCACTTT	CASSLIGGLNSPLHF
TRBD1	TRBJ1-5	TRBV7-9	few	TGTGCCAGCAGCTTGGGGACAGGGGGCAATCAGCCCCAGCATTTT	CASSLGTGGNQPQHF
NA	TRBJ1-5	TRBV10-3	NA	TGTGCCATCAGTGAGTCGATCTCACGGACAGTTGGTCAGCCCCAGCATTTT	CAISESISRTVGQPQHF
TRBD1	TRBJ1-3	TRBV28	medium-sized	TGTGCCAGCAATCCCAGGGGGGACAAAGGAAACACCATATATTTT	CASNPRGDKGNTIYF
NA	TRBJ2-5	TRBV11-2	NA	TGTGCCAGCAGCTTAGTTGCAGGGTCGGAGACCCAGTACTTC	CASSLVAGSETQYF
TRBD1	TRBJ2-1	TRBV7-2	NA	TGTGCCAGCAGCTTAGGTGGGACAGACTACAATGAGCAGTTCTTC	CASSLGGTDYNEQFF
TRBD2	TRBJ2-6	TRBV4-1	NA	TGCGCCAGCAGCCAGATAGGACTAGCGGACAAATCTGGGGCCAACGTCCTGACTTTC	CASSQIGLADKSGANVLTF
NA	TRBJ2-1	TRBV18	NA	TGTGCCAGCTCACCACCGACAGAAAATGAGCAGTTCTTC	CASSPPTENEQFF
NA	TRBJ2-5	TRBV10-3	NA	TGTGCCACCAGAACGGGCAGGGGGGAGGCCCAGTACTTC	CATRTGRGEAQYF
NA	TRBJ1-2	TRBV19	NA	TGTGCCAGTAGGGGCTCCAGGTACTATGGCTACACCTTC	CASRGSRYYGYTF
NA	TRBJ2-2	TRBV7-8	NA	TGTGCCAGCGGCGTTACTCCCGGGGAGCTGTTTTTT	CASGVTPGELFF
TRBD1	TRBJ2-3	TRBV6-5	NA	TGTGCCAGCAGCCCCGACAGGGACCCAGATACGCAGTATTTT	CASSPDRDPDTQYF
NA	TRBJ2-5	TRBV7-2	once	TGTGCCAGCAGCCGGAACCTTATGGAACAAGAGACCCAGTACTTC	CASSRNLMEQETQYF
NA	TRBJ1-1	TRBV5-6	NA	TGTGCCAGCAGCCCCACTTCCCAGACGTACACTGAAGCTTTCTTT	CASSPTSQTYTEAFF
TRBD1	TRBJ1-2	TRBV6-1	NA	TGTGCCAGCAGTCCAGGGACAGGGGTTGGCTATGGCTACACCTTC	CASSPGTGVGYGYTF
NA	TRBJ2-1	TRBV12-1	NA	TGTGCCAGCAGCTTTGCATTTCAAACCGGGACTAGCGGGGGGGTAAATAGCTCCTACAATGAGCAGTTCTTC	CASSFAFQTGTSGGVNSSYNEQFF
NA	TRBJ1-1	TRBV7-2	NA	TGTGCCAGCAGCCCTCCAACAGGGATGAGGGCTGAAGCTTTCTTT	CASSPPTGMRAEAFF
TRBD1	TRBJ1-4	TRBV2	NA	TGTGCCAGCAGTGAATCTGGCAGGGGGCTGCGTGCAACTAATGAAAAACTGTTTTTT	CASSESGRGLRATNEKLFF
NA	TRBJ1-4	TRBV5-6	NA	TGTGCCAGCAGCTTGTACGCAGGGGCGGGTACTAATGAAAAACTGTTTTTT	CASSLYAGAGTNEKLFF
NA	TRBJ2-3	TRBV11-3	NA	TGTGCCAGCAGCCGTGGTGACAGTACATTAGATACGCAGTATTTT	CASSRGDSTLDTQYF
NA	TRBJ2-3	TRBV28	NA	TGTGCCAGCAGTTTTTTGCCATCCCTCCGCACAGATACGCAGTATTTT	CASSFLPSLRTDTQYF
NA	TRBJ2-3	TRBV6-1	NA	TGTGCCATCCAATTAACTAGCACAGATACGCAGTATTTT	CAIQLTSTDTQYF
TRBD1	TRBJ1-2	TRBV2	NA	TGTGCCAGCAGAGAGGGACAGCGTGTAAACACCTTC	CASREGQRVNTF
NA	TRBJ1-5	TRBV2	once	TGTGCCAGCAGTTATGGGATAGGTACTAGCAATCAGCCCCAGCATTTT	CASSYGIGTSNQPQHF
NA	TRBJ1-4	TRBV19	NA	TGTGCCAGTAGTTCCCCACAGCAGTTCAATGAAAAACTGTTTTTT	CASSSPQQFNEKLFF
NA	TRBJ2-7	TRBV2	NA	TGTGCCACCGAAGACGGGACGGACGACGAGCAGTACTTC	CATEDGTDDEQYF
NA	TRBJ1-4	TRBV20-1	NA	TGCAGTGCTAGAGACCAGGAGAAACTGTTTTTT	CSARDQEKLFF
NA	TRBJ1-4	TRBV7-6	NA	TGTGCCAGCAGCCTCAACACAGGGAGGGGTGAAAAACTGTTTTTT	CASSLNTGRGEKLFF
NA	TRBJ2-1	TRBV11-2	NA	TGTGCCAGCAGCTTAGAAGTACGACAGGTTGACGAGCAGTTCTTC	CASSLEVRQVDEQFF
NA	TRBJ1-1	TRBV11-2	NA	TGTGCCAGCAGCTTCACCGGGAGCACTGAAGCTTTCTTT	CASSFTGSTEAFF
TRBD1	TRBJ1-1	TRBV5-4	NA	TGTGCCAGCAGCCCGAAAGGGGGCGAACTAGAGGAAGCTTTCTTT	CASSPKGGELEEAFF
NA	TRBJ2-1	TRBV7-2	NA	TGTGCCAGCAGCTTAGTACAGGGCTACAATGAGCAGTTCTTC	CASSLVQGYNEQFF
NA	TRBJ1-1	TRBV5-4	NA	TGTGCCAGCAGCCTCGTGGGGAGTCGGACTGAAGCTTTCTTT	CASSLVGSRTEAFF
NA	TRBJ1-1	TRBV11-2	NA	TGTGCCAGCAGCTTAGGAGCGAACACTGAAGCTTTCTTT	CASSLGANTEAFF
TRBD1	TRBJ1-3	TRBV29-1	NA	TGCAGCGTTGGCAGGGGGCCAGGAAACACCATATATTTT	CSVGRGPGNTIYF
NA	TRBJ2-5	TRBV6-5	NA	TGTGCCAGCAGTTTAGGGGAGACCCAGTACTTC	CASSLGETQYF
NA	TRBJ2-4	TRBV29-1	NA	TGCAGCGTAGCATCCGGGATAAACATTCAGTACTTC	CSVASGINIQYF
TRBD1	TRBJ2-5	TRBV5-1	NA	TGCGCCAGCCAGCTGGGGACAGGGGCCCAAGAGACCCAGTACTTC	CASQLGTGAQETQYF
NA	TRBJ1-1	TRBV15	few	TGTGCCACCAGCAGAGATCGCGAGACTGAAGCTTTCTTT	CATSRDRETEAFF
NA	TRBJ1-2	TRBV29-1	NA	TGCAGCGTTGAAGATCTCGGGGGCTGGGGCTACACCTTC	CSVEDLGGWGYTF
TRBD1	TRBJ1-3	TRBV15	NA	TGTGCCACCAGCAGAGATCAGGGGGTGCACACCATATATTTT	CATSRDQGVHTIYF
TRBD1	TRBJ2-3	TRBV7-3	NA	TGTGCCAGCAGCCAGGGGGTGTCAGATACGCAGTATTTT	CASSQGVSDTQYF
NA	TRBJ1-1	TRBV7-8	NA	TGTGCCAGCAGCTTAGTCCCGGGAGGAAACATGAACACTGAAGCTTTCTTT	CASSLVPGGNMNTEAFF
TRBD2	TRBJ2-3	TRBV7-9	NA	TGTGCCAGCAGCCCCTGGGCGGGGGGCCTCACAGATACGCAGTATTTT	CASSPWAGGLTDTQYF
NA	TRBJ2-1	TRBV6-6	NA	TGTGCCAGCAGACTAACAGGGATAAATGAGCAGTTCTTC	CASRLTGINEQFF
NA	TRBJ2-3	TRBV6-1	NA	TGTGCCAGCAGTGAAGCGCATTGGCAGGGGAGCACAGATACGCAGTATTTT	CASSEAHWQGSTDTQYF
NA	TRBJ1-2	TRBV15	few	TGTGCCACCAGCAGATCGGCTACAGCGGGTGACTATGGCTACACCTTC	CATSRSATAGDYGYTF
NA	TRBJ1-5	TRBV15	NA	TGTGCCACCAGCAGGCCGGAGGACGCTCAGCCCCAGCATTTT	CATSRPEDAQPQHF
NA	TRBJ2-7	TRBV11-2	NA	TGTGCCAGCAGCTTCGGTAGCTCCTACGAGCAGTACTTC	CASSFGSSYEQYF
NA	TRBJ1-1	TRBV5-1	NA	TGCGCCAGCAGCTCGCCGAACACTGAAGCTTTCTTT	CASSSPNTEAFF
TRBD1	TRBJ2-2	TRBV30	NA	TGTGCCTGGAGTTACTACAGGGGTACCGGGGAGCTGTTTTTT	CAWSYYRGTGELFF
NA	TRBJ2-7	TRBV9	once	TGTGCCAGCAGCGTCGGGGCCGCCTACGAGCAGTACTTC	CASSVGAAYEQYF